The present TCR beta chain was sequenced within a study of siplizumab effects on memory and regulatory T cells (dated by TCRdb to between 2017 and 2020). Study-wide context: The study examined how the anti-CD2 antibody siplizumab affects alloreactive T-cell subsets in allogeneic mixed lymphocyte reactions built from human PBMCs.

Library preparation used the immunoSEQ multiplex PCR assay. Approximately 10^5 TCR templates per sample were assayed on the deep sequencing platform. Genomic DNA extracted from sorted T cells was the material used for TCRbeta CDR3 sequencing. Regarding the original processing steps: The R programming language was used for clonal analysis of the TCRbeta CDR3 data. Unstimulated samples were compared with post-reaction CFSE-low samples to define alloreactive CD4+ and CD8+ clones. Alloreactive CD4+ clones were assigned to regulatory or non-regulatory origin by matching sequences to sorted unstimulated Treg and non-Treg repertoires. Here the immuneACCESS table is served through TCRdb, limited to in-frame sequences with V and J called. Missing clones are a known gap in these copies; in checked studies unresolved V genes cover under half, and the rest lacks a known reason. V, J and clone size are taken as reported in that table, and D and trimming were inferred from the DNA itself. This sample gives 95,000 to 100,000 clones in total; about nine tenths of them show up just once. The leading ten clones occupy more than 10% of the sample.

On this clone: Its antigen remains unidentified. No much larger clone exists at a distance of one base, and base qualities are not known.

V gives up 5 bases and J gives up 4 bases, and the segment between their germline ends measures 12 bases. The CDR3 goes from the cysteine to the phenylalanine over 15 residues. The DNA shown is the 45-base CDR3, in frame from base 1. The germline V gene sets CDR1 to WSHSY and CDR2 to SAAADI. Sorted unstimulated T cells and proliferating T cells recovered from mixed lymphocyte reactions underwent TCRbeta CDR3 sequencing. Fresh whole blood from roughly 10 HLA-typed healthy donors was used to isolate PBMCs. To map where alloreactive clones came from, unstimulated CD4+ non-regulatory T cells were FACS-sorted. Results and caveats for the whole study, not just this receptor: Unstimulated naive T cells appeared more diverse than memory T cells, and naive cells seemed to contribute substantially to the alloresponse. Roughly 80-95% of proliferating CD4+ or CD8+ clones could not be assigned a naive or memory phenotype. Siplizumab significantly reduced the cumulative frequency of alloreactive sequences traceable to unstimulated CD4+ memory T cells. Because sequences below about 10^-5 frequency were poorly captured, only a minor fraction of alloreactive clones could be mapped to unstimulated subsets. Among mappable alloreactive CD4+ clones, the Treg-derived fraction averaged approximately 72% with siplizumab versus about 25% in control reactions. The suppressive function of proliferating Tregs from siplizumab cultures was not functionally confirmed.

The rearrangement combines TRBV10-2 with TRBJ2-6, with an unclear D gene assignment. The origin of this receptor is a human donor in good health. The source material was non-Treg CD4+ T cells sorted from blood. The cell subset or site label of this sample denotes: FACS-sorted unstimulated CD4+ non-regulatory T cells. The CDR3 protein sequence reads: CASSSGSGGANVLTF. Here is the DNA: TGCGCCAGCAGTTCTGGCTCCGGAGGGGCCAACGTCCTGACTTTC.